Below, one TCR beta chain is given with its context. Its antigen is undetermined. Germline V CDR1 and CDR2: MNHNS, SASEGT. V lost 6 bases to trimming and J lost 3 bases, with 11 bases between them. This CDR3 has 13 residues. This record belongs to a study of CD8+ T cells in alopecia areata. General study findings and limits: Numerous expanded lesional clones remained in scalp and blood during tofacitinib. With just one nonresponder, it is still uncertain whether baseline CD8+ expansion relates to response. It was lesional scalp, especially alopecia totalis/universalis, that showed higher clonality than normal scalp.

The treatment denotes: oral pan-JAK inhibitor, 5-10 mg twice daily. Isolated RNA was reverse transcribed into cDNA used as the sequencing template. Profiling relied on immunoSEQ multiplex PCR, and the TCRdb table lists in-frame clones only, not all of them. The sample lists some 150,000 clones; 50% to 75% were seen once. The sequence was obtained from a human donor with alopecia areata. V usage is TRBV6-1 and J usage is TRBJ1-2; D uncertain. Material: CD4+ T cells sorted from blood, obtained at approximately week 60, from a patient treated with tofacitinib. CDR3 amino acids: CASRLDTYYGYTF. DNA of the CDR3: TGTGCCAGCAGACTCGACACCTACTATGGCTACACCTTC.